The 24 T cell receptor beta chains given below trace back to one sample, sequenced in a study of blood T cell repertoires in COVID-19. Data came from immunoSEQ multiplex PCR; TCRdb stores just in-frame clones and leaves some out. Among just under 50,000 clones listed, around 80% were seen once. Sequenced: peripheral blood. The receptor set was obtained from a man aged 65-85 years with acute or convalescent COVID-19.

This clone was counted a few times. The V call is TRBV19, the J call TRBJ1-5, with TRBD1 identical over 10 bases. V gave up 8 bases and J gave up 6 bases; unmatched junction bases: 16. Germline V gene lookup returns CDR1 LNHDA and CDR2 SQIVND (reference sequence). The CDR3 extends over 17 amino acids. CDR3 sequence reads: CASVQGQGETFGQPQHF. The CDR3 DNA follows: TGTGCCAGTGTTCAAGGACAGGGGGAAACGTTCGGTCAGCCCCAGCATTTT.

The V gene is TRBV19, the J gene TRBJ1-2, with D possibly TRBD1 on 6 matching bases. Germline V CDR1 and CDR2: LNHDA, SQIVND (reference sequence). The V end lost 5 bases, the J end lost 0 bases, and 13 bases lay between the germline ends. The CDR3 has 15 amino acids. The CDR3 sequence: CASSGPGESNYGYTF. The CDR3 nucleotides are TGTGCCAGTAGTGGGCCAGGGGAATCTAACTATGGCTACACCTTC. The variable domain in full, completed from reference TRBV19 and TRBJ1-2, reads DGGITQSPKYLFRKEGQNVTLSCEQNLNHDAMYWYRQDPGQGLRLIYYSQIVNDFQKGDIAEGYSVSREKKESFPLTVTSAQKNPTAFYLCASSGPGESNYGYTFGSGTRLTVV.

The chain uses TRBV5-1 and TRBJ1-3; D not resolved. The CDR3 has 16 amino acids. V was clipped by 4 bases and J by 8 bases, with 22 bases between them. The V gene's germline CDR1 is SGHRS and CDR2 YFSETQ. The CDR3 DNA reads TGCGCCAGCAGCCGCCAATCGAGCGTACGGAGGGACACCATATATTTT. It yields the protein CASSRQSSVRRDTIYF.

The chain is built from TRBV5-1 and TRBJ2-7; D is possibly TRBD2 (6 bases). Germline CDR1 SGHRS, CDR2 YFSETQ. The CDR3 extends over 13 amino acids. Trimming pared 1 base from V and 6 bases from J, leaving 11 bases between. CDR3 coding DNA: TGCGCCAGCAGCTTGAACCCTAGCGCCGAGCAGTACTTC. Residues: CASSLNPSAEQYF.

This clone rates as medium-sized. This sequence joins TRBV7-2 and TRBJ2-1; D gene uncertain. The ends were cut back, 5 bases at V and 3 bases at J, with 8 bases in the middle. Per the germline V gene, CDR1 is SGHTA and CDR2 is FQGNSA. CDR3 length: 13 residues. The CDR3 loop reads CASSQTDYNEQFF. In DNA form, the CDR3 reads TGTGCCAGCAGCCAAACAGACTACAATGAGCAGTTCTTC.

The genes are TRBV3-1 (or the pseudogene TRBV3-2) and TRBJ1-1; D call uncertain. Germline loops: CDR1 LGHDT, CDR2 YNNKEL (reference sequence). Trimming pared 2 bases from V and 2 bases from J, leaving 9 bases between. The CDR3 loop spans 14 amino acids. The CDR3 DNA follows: TGTGCCAGCAGCCAATTTCAGGCAAACACTGAAGCTTTCTTT. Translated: CASSQFQANTEAFF.

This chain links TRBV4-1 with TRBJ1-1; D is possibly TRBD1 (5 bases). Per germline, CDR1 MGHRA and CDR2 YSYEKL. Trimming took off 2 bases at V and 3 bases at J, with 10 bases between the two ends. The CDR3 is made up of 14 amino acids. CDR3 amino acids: CASSQQIGDTEAFF. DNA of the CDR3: TGCGCCAGCAGCCAACAAATAGGGGACACTGAAGCTTTCTTT.

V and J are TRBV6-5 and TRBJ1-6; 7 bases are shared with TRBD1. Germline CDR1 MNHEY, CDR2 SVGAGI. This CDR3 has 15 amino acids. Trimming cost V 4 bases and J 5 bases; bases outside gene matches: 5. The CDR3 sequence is CASSLAGGHNSPLHF. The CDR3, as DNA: TGTGCCAGCAGTTTGGCAGGGGGTCATAATTCACCCCTCCACTTT.

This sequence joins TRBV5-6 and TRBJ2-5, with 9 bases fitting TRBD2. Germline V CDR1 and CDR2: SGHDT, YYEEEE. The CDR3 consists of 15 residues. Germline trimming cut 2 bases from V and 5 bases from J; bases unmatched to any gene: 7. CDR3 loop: CASSFFSGSGETQYF. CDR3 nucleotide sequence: TGTGCCAGCAGCTTCTTTAGCGGGAGCGGGGAGACCCAGTACTTC.

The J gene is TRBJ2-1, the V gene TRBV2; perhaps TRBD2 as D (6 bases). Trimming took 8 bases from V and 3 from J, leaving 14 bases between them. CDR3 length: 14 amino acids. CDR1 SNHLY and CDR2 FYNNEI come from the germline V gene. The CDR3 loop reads CASGGLRGYNEQFF. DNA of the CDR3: TGTGCCAGCGGGGGACTCCGAGGCTACAATGAGCAGTTCTTC.

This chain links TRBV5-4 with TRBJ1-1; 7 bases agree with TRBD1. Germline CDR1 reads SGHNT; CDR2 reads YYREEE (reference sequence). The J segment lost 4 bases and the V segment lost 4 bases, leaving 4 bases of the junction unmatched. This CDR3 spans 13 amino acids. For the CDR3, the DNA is TGTGCCAGCAGCCTCCAGGGGGGCACTGAAGCTTTCTTT. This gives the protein CASSLQGGTEAFF.

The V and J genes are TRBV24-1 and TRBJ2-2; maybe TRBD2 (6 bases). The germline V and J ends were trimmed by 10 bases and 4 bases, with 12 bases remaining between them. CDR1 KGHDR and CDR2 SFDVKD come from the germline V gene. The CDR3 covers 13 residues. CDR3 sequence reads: CATGGESTGELFF. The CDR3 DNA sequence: TGTGCCACAGGCGGGGAGTCCACCGGGGAGCTGTTTTTT.

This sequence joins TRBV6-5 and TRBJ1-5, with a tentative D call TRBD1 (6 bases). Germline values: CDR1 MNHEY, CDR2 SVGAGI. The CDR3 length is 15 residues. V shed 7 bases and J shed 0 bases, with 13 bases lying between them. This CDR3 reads CASMAQGFSNQPQHF. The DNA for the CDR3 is TGTGCCAGCATGGCCCAGGGGTTTAGCAATCAGCCCCAGCATTTT.

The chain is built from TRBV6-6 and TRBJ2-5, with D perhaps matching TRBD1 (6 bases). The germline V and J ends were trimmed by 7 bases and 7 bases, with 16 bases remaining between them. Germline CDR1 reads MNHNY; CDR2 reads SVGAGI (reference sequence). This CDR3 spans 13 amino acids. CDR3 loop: CASTSGAPGTQYF. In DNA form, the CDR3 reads TGTGCCAGCACCTCAGGGGCCCCGGGGACCCAGTACTTC.

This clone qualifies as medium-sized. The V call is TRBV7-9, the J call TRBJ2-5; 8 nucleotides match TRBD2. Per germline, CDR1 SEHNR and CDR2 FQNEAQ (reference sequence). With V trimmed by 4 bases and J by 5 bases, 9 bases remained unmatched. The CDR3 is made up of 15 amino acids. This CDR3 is CASSSSGSGYETQYF. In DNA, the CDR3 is TGTGCCAGCAGCTCAAGCGGGAGCGGCTATGAGACCCAGTACTTC.

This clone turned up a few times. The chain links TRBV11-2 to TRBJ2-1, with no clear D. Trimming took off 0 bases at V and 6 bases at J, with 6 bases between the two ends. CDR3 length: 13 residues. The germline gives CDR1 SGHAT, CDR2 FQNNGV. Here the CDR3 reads CASSLESSNEQFF. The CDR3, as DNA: TGTGCCAGCAGCTTAGAGTCTAGCAATGAGCAGTTCTTC.

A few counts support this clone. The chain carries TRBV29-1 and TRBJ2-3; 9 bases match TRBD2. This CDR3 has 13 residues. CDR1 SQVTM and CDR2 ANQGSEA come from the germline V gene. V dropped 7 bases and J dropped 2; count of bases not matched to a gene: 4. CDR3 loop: CSDLAGATDTQYF. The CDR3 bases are TGCAGCGACTTAGCGGGGGCCACAGATACGCAGTATTTT.

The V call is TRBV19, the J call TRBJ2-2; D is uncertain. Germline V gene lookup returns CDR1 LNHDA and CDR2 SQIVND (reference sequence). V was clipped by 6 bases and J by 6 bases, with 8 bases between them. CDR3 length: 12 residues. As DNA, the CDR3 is TGTGCCAGTAGCCGCAGGCCCGGGGAGCTGTTTTTT. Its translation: CASSRRPGELFF.

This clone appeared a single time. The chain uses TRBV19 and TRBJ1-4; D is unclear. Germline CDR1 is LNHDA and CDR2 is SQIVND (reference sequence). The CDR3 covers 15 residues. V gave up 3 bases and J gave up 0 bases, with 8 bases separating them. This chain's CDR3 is CASSISSATNEKLFF. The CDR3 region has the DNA TGTGCCAGTAGTATCTCGTCTGCAACTAATGAAAAACTGTTTTTT.

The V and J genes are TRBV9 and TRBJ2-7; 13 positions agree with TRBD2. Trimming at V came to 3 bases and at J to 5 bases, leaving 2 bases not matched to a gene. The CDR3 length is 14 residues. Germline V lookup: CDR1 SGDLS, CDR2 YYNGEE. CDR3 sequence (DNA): TGTGCCAGCAGCGCGACTAGCGGGAGGAACGAGCAGTACTTC. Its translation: CASSATSGRNEQYF.

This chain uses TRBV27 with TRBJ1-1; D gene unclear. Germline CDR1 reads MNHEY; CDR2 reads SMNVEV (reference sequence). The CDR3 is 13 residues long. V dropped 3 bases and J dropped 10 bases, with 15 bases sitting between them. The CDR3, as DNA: TGTGCCAGCAGTTTTTCCCCCCCAGGCGCAGCTTTCTTT. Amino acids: CASSFSPPGAAFF.

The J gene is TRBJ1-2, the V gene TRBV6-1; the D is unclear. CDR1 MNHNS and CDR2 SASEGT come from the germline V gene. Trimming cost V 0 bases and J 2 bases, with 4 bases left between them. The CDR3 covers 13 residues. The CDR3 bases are TGTGCCAGCAGTGAAGCTGGCAACTATGGCTACACCTTC. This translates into CASSEAGNYGYTF.

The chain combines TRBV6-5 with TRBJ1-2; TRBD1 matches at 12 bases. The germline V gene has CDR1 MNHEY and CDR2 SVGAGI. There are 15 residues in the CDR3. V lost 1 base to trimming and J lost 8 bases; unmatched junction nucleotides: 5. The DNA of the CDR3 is TGTGCCAGCAGTTACTGGGGACAGGGGGCGCGGGGCTACACCTTC. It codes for CASSYWGQGARGYTF.

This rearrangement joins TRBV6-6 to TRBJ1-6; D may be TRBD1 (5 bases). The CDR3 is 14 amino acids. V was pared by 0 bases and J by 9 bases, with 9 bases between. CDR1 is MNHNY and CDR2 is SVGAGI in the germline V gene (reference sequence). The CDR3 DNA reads TGTGCCAGCAGTTACTCCCAGGGAGGTTCACCCCTCCACTTT. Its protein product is CASSYSQGGSPLHF.